Listed below are T cell receptor beta chains from one sample, sequenced in a study of STAT5B mutations in CD4+ large granular lymphocyte leukemia. Using immunoSEQ multiplex PCR, the repertoire was profiled, and TCRdb retains in-frame clones only, with some absent. This sample carries fewer than 40,000 clones, roughly four fifths of them seen once, and the ten largest clones take approximately 2%. The sample taken for sequencing was CD4+ T cells from blood buffy coats. These receptors were collected from a human donor in good health. Each CDR3 is given with its conserved first and last residue. A D gene is named only where the DNA matches it firmly. Expanded clones are given a class, and other clones once, few, many or no size at all.

length,D,V,size,J,DNA,CDR3
15,NA,TRBV5-4,NA,TRBJ2-3,TGTGCCAGCAGCTTGGGTGGGATTAGCACAGATACGCAGTATTTT,CASSLGGISTDTQYF
14,NA,TRBV6-5,NA,TRBJ2-7,TGTGCCAGCGCCCCGAGTAGCGGTGCCTACGAGCAGTACTTC,CASAPSSGAYEQYF
13,NA,TRBV4-1,NA,TRBJ1-2,TGCGCCAGCAGCCACCTCAGGAGGCCGGGCTACACCTTC,CASSHLRRPGYTF
11,NA,TRBV29-1,NA,TRBJ2-7,TGCAGCGTTGGGTCCAGCTACGAGCAGTACTTC,CSVGSSYEQYF
15,NA,TRBV5-1,NA,TRBJ1-1,TGCGCCAGCAGCCCGATATCGGGGCTGAACACTGAAGCTTTCTTT,CASSPISGLNTEAFF
15,TRBD1,TRBV9,NA,TRBJ1-1,TGTGCCAGCAGCGAATCCGGGACAGTCCCTCAGGGAGCTTTCTTT,CASSESGTVPQGAFF
15,TRBD1,TRBV11-2,NA,TRBJ2-5,TGTGCCAGCAGCCTACGGACAGGGGGCGGAGAGACCCAGTACTTC,CASSLRTGGGETQYF
15,NA,TRBV18,NA,TRBJ1-4,TGTGCCAGCTCACTCGCCCGGACAGAGGGAGAAAAACTGTTTTTT,CASSLARTEGEKLFF
15,TRBD1,TRBV14,NA,TRBJ1-4,TGTGCCAGCAGCCAAAGGACAGGGGTTAGGGAAAAACTGTTTTTT,CASSQRTGVREKLFF
15,NA,TRBV5-6,NA,TRBJ1-5,TGTGCCAGCAGCTTGGCCGGACGGTTCAATCAGCCCCAGCATTTT,CASSLAGRFNQPQHF
14,TRBD1,TRBV25-1,NA,TRBJ2-7,TGTGCCAGCAGTGGGACAGGGGTCCCCTACGAGCAGTACTTC,CASSGTGVPYEQYF
17,TRBD2,TRBV5-4,NA,TRBJ2-1,TGTGCCAGCAGCTCCCCTCCAACTAGCGGGAGGGCCGATGAGCAGTTCTTC,CASSSPPTSGRADEQFF
15,TRBD2,TRBV9,NA,TRBJ2-1,TGTGCCAGCAGCGATAGCGGGAACTCCTACAATGAGCAGTTCTTC,CASSDSGNSYNEQFF
14,NA,TRBV6-5,NA,TRBJ1-2,TGTGCCAGCAGTTATAGGAGAGTGGGCTATGGCTACACCTTC,CASSYRRVGYGYTF
14,NA,TRBV19,few,TRBJ2-7,TGTGCCAGTAGTAGGGTCGAGCCTTCCTTCGAGCAGTACTTC,CASSRVEPSFEQYF
14,NA,TRBV19,few,TRBJ1-1,TGTGCCAGTAGTATTCCCGGGATGAACACTGAAGCTTTCTTT,CASSIPGMNTEAFF
15,TRBD1,TRBV5-1,few,TRBJ2-3,TGCGCCAGCAGCGCGTACACAGGGGGCACAGATACGCAGTATTTT,CASSAYTGGTDTQYF
13,TRBD1,TRBV30,NA,TRBJ1-1,TGTGCCTGGACCCGGACAGGGAACACTGAAGCTTTCTTT,CAWTRTGNTEAFF
15,NA,TRBV6-5,NA,TRBJ2-7,TGTGCCAGCAGTTACTCGAGAGGTGTTTCCTACGAGCAGTACTTC,CASSYSRGVSYEQYF
14,NA,TRBV19,NA,TRBJ2-1,TGTGCCAGTAGTATGGTGGGAGGGGGGAGTGAGCAGTTCTTC,CASSMVGGGSEQFF
14,TRBD1,TRBV14,NA,TRBJ1-1,TGTGCCAGCAGCCGGGGACAGGGGTACACTGAAGCTTTCTTT,CASSRGQGYTEAFF
14,NA,TRBV6-1,NA,TRBJ1-1,TGTGCCAGCAGTGAAGCGCTGACCGGACTTGAAGCTTTCTTT,CASSEALTGLEAFF
15,TRBD1,TRBV7-9,NA,TRBJ1-1,TGTGCCAGCAGCCCCGGGACAGCCGAGAACACTGAAGCTTTCTTT,CASSPGTAENTEAFF
14,NA,TRBV6-6,NA,TRBJ2-7,TGTGCCAGCAGTTACTCGAAGGTCTCCTACGAGCAGTACTTC,CASSYSKVSYEQYF
15,TRBD2,TRBV6-5,NA,TRBJ2-7,TGTGCCAGCAGTTACGCGACTAGCGGGACCTACGAGCAGTACTTC,CASSYATSGTYEQYF
14,TRBD1,TRBV6-5,NA,TRBJ1-1,TGTGCCATCAGCATACAGGGGGGGAACACTGAAGCTTTCTTT,CAISIQGGNTEAFF
16,TRBD1,TRBV30,NA,TRBJ1-3,TGTGCCTGGAGTGTATGGGGGACAGAGCAAAAAAACACCATATATTTT,CAWSVWGTEQKNTIYF
14,TRBD1,TRBV10-2,NA,TRBJ1-5,TGCGCCAGCAGTGCGGGGACAGCCCATCAGCCCCAGCATTTT,CASSAGTAHQPQHF
13,NA,TRBV5-1,NA,TRBJ2-5,TGCGCCAGCAGCGGAGGCAGGCAAGAGACCCAGTACTTC,CASSGGRQETQYF
15,NA,TRBV6-1,NA,TRBJ1-1,TGTGCCAGCAGTGATCGGGGGAGCACGCAAACTGAAGCTTTCTTT,CASSDRGSTQTEAFF
17,TRBD1,TRBV5-4,NA,TRBJ2-7,TGTGCCAGCAGCTTGGGGTTCGGCAGGGGGCTTTCCTACGAGCAGTACTTC,CASSLGFGRGLSYEQYF
15,NA,TRBV6-1,few,TRBJ1-2,TGTGCCAGCACTCCCCTGATAAAGGGGGGATATGGCTACACCTTC,CASTPLIKGGYGYTF
14,NA,TRBV9,NA,TRBJ2-7,TGTGCCAGCAGCCCCGGGACTGAGGGTTACGAGCAGTACTTC,CASSPGTEGYEQYF
13,NA,TRBV12-5,NA,TRBJ2-7,TGTGCTAGTGGCCGGGACTTTTCCTACGAGCAGTACTTC,CASGRDFSYEQYF
14,NA,TRBV5-5,NA,TRBJ2-7,TGTGCCAGCAGCCCCGGGACCTCCCCTCGGGAGCAGTACTTC,CASSPGTSPREQYF
14,NA,TRBV21-1,NA,TRBJ1-2,TGTGCCAGCAGCATGGACAGGGTGGACTATGGCTACACCTTC,CASSMDRVDYGYTF
14,TRBD2,TRBV11-2,NA,TRBJ2-7,TGTGCCAGCAGCTCCATAGCGGGAACCTACGAGCAGTACTTC,CASSSIAGTYEQYF
17,TRBD1,TRBV5-4,NA,TRBJ1-2,TGTGCCAGCAGCTTACCGACAGGGACCCAATCCACCTATGGCTACACCTTC,CASSLPTGTQSTYGYTF
15,TRBD1,TRBV5-6,NA,TRBJ2-5,TGTGCCAGCAGCTTAAGTGGACAGGGCAAAGAGACCCAGTACTTC,CASSLSGQGKETQYF
15,TRBD1,TRBV5-4,once,TRBJ1-1,TGTGCCAGCAACCCGGCCCAGGGGGCGGCCACTGAAGCTTTCTTT,CASNPAQGAATEAFF
15,TRBD1,TRBV5-6,NA,TRBJ1-2,TGTGCCAGCAGCGAACCGGGACAGGACGTCTATGGCTACACCTTC,CASSEPGQDVYGYTF
15,NA,TRBV5-1,few,TRBJ1-1,TGCGCCAGCAGCACCAGGCCCGGGGTGAACACTGAAGCTTTCTTT,CASSTRPGVNTEAFF
16,TRBD2,TRBV30,NA,TRBJ2-2,TGTGCCTGGAACCCTGACAGCGGGGGGGCCAGAGGGGAGCTGTTTTTT,CAWNPDSGGARGELFF
15,NA,TRBV4-1,NA,TRBJ2-5,TGCGCCAGCAGCCACGTTCAGTCCGGGGCGGAGACCCAGTACTTC,CASSHVQSGAETQYF
17,NA,TRBV19,NA,TRBJ1-1,TGTGCCAGTAGTATAATAGGTATGAGGGGAAAGGACACTGAAGCTTTCTTT,CASSIIGMRGKDTEAFF
14,NA,TRBV28,NA,TRBJ2-7,TGTGCCAGCAGTTTAGATAGGGTTCTAGGGGAGCAGTACTTC,CASSLDRVLGEQYF
13,NA,TRBV6-6,NA,TRBJ1-1,TGTGCCAGCAGTTACTCGAAAGGGGGGAGAGCTTTCTTT,CASSYSKGGRAFF
14,NA,TRBV2,NA,TRBJ1-6,TGTGCCAGCAGTGAGACGGGGCGTAATTCACCCCTCCACTTT,CASSETGRNSPLHF
15,NA,TRBV30,NA,TRBJ1-3,TGTGCCTGGAGTGTACCGACAGGTGGTGTAAACACCATATATTTT,CAWSVPTGGVNTIYF
12,NA,TRBV7-2,few,TRBJ1-1,TGTGCCAGCAGCTTTAGAGGGGGTGAAGCTTTCTTT,CASSFRGGEAFF
12,TRBD1,TRBV29-1,few,TRBJ2-2,TGCAGCGGTCGGCAGGGGGCGAATGAGCTGTTTTTT,CSGRQGANELFF
13,TRBD1,TRBV2,few,TRBJ1-5,TGTGCCAGCAATAGACAGGGCGAGCAGCCCCAGCATTTT,CASNRQGEQPQHF
14,TRBD2,TRBV29-1,NA,TRBJ2-3,TGCAGCGTTGGACTAGCGGGGGGGTATGATACGCAGTATTTT,CSVGLAGGYDTQYF
15,NA,TRBV6-6,NA,TRBJ1-5,TGTGCCAGCAGTTATGCCAGGGGCGGCAATCAGCCCCAGCATTTT,CASSYARGGNQPQHF
13,TRBD2,TRBV6-1,NA,TRBJ2-1,TGTGCCAGCAGGAGGACTAGCATCAATGAGCAGTTCTTC,CASRRTSINEQFF
15,TRBD1,TRBV7-2,NA,TRBJ1-1,TGTGCCAGCAGCCCCCCAGGGGGTAGGAACACTGAAGCTTTCTTT,CASSPPGGRNTEAFF